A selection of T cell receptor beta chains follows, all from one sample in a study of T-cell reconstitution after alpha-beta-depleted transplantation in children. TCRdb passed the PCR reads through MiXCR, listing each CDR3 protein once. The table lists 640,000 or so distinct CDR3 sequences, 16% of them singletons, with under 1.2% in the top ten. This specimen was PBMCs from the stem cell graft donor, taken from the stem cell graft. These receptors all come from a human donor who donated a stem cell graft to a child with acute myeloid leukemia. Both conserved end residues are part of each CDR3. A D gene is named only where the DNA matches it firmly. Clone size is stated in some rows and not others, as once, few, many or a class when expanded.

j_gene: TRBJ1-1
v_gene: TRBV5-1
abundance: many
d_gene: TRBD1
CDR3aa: CASSESSQDRARRNTEAFF
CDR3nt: TGCGCCAGCAGCGAAAGCAGCCAGGACAGGGCACGCCGGAACACTGAAGCTTTCTTT

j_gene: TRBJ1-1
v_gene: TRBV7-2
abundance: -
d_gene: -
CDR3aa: CASRRQNTEAFF
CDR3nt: TGTGCCAGTCGCCGGCAGAACACTGAAGCTTTCTTT

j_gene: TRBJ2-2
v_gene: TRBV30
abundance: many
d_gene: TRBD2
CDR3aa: CAGTSRSGELFF
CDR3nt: TGTGCCGGGACTAGCCGTTCGGGGGAGCTGTTTTTT

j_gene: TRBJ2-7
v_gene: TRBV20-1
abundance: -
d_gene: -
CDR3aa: CSAGRGTYEQYF
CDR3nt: TGCAGTGCGGGCCGGGGGACCTACGAGCAGTACTTC

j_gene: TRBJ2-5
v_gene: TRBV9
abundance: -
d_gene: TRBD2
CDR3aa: CASSVGSGGAVETQYF
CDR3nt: TGTGCCAGCAGCGTAGGGAGCGGGGGGGCCGTGGAGACCCAGTACTTC

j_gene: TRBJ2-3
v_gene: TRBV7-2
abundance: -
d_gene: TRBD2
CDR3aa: CASSPGLAGGRLDTQYF
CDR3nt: TGTGCCAGCAGCCCCGGACTAGCGGGGGGGCGGCTAGATACGCAGTATTTT

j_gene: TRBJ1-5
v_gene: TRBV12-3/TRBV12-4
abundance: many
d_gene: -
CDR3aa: CASSLGGTQPQHF
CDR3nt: TGTGCCAGCAGCTTGGGGGGGACTCAGCCCCAGCATTTT

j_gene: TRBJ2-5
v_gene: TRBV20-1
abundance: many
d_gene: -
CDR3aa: CSAKTRLETQYF
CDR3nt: TGCAGTGCTAAAACACGGTTAGAGACCCAGTACTTC

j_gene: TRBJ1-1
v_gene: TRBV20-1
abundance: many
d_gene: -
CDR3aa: CSAPRATRLNTEAFF
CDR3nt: TGCAGTGCTCCGCGGGCGACAAGATTGAACACTGAAGCTTTCTTT

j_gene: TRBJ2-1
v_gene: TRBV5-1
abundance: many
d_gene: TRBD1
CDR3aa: CASSFGQGGILHNEQFF
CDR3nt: TGCGCCAGCAGCTTCGGACAGGGGGGGATCCTCCACAATGAGCAGTTCTTC

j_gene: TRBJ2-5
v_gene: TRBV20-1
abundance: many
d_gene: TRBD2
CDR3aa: CSAPLAGAGFETQYF
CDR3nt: TGCAGTGCTCCCTTAGCGGGGGCGGGTTTCGAGACCCAGTACTTC

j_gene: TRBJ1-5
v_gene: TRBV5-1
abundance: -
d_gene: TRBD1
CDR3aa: CASSWTGGEPQHF
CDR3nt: TGCGCCAGCAGCTGGACAGGGGGTGAGCCCCAGCATTTT

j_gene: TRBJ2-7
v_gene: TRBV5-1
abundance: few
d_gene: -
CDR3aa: CASSRGTDLESSYEQYF
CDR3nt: TGCGCCAGCAGCCGGGGGACAGACCTGGAAAGCTCCTACGAGCAGTACTTC

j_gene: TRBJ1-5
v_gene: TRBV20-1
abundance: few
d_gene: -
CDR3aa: CSARFQGSAAQPQHF
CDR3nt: TGCAGTGCTAGGTTCCAGGGTTCGGCGGCTCAGCCCCAGCATTTT

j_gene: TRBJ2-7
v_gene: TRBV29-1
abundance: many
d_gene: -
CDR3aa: CSVGGGQRGYEQYF
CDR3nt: TGCAGCGTTGGGGGGGGACAGAGGGGTTACGAGCAGTACTTC

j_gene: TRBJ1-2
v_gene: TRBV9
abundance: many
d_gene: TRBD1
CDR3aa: CASSVWTGNGYTF
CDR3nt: TGTGCCAGCAGCGTATGGACAGGGAATGGCTACACCTTC

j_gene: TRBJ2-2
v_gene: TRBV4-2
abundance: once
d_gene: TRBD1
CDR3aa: CASSQVRQGMAGELFF
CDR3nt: TGTGCCAGCAGCCAAGTAAGACAGGGCATGGCCGGGGAGCTGTTTTTT

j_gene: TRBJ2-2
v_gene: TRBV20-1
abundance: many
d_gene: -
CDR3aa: CSARDRRTGELFF
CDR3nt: TGCAGTGCTAGAGATCGCAGGACCGGGGAGCTGTTTTTT

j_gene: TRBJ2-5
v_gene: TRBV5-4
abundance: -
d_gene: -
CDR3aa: CASSSTSLGAGETQYF
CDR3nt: TGTGCCAGCAGCTCAACTTCACTGGGGGCCGGGGAGACCCAGTACTTC

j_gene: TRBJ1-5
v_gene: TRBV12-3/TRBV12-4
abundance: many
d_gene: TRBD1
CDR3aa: CASSGQGNSNQPQHF
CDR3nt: TGTGCCAGCAGTGGACAGGGTAATAGCAATCAGCCCCAGCATTTT